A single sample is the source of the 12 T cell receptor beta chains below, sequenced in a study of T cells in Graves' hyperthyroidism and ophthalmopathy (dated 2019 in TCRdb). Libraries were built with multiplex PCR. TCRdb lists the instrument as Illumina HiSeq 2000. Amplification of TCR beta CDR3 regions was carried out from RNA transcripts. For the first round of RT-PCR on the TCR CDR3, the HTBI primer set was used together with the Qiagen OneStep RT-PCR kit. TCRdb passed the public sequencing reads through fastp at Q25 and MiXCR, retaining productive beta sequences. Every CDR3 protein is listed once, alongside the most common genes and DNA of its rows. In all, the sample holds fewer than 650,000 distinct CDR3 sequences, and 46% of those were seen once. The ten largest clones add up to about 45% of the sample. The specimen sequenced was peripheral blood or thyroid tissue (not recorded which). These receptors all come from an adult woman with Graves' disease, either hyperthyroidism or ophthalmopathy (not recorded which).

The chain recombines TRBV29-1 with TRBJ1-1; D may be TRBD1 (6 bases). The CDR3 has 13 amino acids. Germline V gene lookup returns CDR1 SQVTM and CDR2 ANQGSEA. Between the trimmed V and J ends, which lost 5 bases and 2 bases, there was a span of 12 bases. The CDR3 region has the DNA TGCAGCGTTCTACGGACAGTAAACACTGAAGCTTTCTTT. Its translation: CSVLRTVNTEAFF.

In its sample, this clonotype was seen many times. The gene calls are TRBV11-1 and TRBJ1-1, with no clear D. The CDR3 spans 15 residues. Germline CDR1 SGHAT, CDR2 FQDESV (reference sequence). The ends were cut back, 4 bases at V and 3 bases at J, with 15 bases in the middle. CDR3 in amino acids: CASSSFGLRDTEAFF. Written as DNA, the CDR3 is TGTGCCAGCAGCTCATTCGGGCTAAGAGACACTGAAGCTTTCTTT.

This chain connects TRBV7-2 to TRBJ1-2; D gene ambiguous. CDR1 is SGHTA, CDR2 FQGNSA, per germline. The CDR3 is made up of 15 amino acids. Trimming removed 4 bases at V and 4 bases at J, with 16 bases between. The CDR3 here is CASSYGDRLSYGYTF. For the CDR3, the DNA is TGTGCCAGCAGCTACGGGGATAGGCTCAGCTATGGCTACACCTTC.

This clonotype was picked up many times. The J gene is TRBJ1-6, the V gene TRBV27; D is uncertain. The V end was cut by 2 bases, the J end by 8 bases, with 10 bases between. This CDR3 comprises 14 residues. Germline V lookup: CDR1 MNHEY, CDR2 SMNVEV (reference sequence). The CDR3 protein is CASSLRTGYSPLHF. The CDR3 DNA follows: TGTGCCAGCAGTTTAAGGACGGGTTATTCACCCCTCCACTTT.

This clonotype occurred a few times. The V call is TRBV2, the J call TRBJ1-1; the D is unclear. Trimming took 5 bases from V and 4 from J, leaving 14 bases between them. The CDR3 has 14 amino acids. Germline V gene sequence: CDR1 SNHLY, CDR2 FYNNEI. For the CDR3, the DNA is TGTGCCAGCAGTCGTACGTGGGCTAGCACTGAAGCTTTCTTT. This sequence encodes CASSRTWASTEAFF.

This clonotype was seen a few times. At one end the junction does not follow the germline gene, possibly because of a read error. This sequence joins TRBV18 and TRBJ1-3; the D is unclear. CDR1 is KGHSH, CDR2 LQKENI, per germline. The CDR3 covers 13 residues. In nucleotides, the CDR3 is TGTGCCAGCTCGGTGACCTCTGAAAACACCATATATTTT. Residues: CASSVTSENTIYF.

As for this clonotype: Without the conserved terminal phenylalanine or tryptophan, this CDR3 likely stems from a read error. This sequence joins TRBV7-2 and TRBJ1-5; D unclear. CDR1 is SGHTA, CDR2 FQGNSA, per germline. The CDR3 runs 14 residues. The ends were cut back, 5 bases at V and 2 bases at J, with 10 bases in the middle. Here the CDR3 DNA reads TGTGCCAGCAGCCCGGACCAGGGCAATCAGCCCCAGCATTCT. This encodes CASSPDQGNQPQHS.

CDR3 loop: CASSAQRSGGYTF. For the CDR3, the DNA is TGCGCCAGCAGTGCACAGAGATCTGGTGGCTACACCTTC. The chain combines TRBV10-1 with TRBJ1-2; D is ambiguous. V was shortened by 4 bases and J by 7 bases, with 13 bases between the two germline ends. CDR1 WNHNN and CDR2 SYGVQD come from the germline V gene (reference sequence). The CDR3 is 13 residues long.

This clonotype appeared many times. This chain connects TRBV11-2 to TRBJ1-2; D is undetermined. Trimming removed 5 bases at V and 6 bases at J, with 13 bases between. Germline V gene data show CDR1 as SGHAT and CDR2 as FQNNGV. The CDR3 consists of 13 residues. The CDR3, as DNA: TGTGCCAGCAGCCCTTTTCCTGGAGATGGCTACACCTTC. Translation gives CASSPFPGDGYTF.

CDR3 DNA: TGTGCCAGCAGTTCCAGCTCGAACTATGGCTACACCTTC. Translation: CASSSSSNYGYTF. The gene calls are TRBV28 and TRBJ1-2, with D hard to call. The CDR3 runs 13 residues. Germline V gene sequence: CDR1 MDHEN, CDR2 SYDVKM. Trimming stripped 4 bases from V and 2 bases from J, with 8 bases between.

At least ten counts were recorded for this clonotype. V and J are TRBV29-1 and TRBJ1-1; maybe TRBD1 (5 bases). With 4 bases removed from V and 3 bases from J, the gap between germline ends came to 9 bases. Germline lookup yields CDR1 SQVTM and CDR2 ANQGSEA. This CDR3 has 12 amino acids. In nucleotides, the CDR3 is TGCAGCGTTGCAGGGCTGGACACTGAAGCTTTCTTT. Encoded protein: CSVAGLDTEAFF.

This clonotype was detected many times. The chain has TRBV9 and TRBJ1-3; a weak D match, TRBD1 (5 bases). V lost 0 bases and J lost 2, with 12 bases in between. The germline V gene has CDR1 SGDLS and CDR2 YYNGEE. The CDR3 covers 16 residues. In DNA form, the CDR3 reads TGTGCCAGCAGCGTAGCGGGACGGATAACTGGAAACACCATATATTTT. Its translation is CASSVAGRITGNTIYF.